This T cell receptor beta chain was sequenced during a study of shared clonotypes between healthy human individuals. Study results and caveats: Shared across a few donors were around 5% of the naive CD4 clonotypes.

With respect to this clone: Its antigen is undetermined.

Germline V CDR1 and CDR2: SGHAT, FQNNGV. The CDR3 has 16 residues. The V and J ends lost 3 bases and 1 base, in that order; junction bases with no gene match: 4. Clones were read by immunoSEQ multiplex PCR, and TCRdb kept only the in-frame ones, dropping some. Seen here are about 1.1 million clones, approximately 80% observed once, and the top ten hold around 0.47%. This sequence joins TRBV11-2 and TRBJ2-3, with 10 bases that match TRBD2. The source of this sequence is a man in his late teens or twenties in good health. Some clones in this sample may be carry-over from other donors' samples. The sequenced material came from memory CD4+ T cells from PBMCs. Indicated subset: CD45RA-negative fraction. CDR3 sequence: CASSFGLAGGTDTQYF. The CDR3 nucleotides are TGTGCCAGCAGCTTTGGGCTAGCGGGAGGCACAGATACGCAGTATTTT.